Presented here are 22 T cell receptor beta chains from one specimen sequenced in a study of OX40 agonist ivuxolimab in advanced cancers. Assay used: immunoSEQ multiplex PCR; TCRdb lists only in-frame clones, some missing. Of tens of thousands of clones in the sample, 94% were seen once. The source material was CD4+ or CD8+ T cells sorted from blood, sampled in a trial of the OX40 agonist ivuxolimab. These receptors were taken from an adult with an advanced solid tumor such as melanoma, head and neck, liver or kidney cancer.

The rearrangement joins TRBV19 to TRBJ1-5, with D uncertain. This CDR3 is built from 15 residues. V lost 5 bases and J 3 bases, leaving 14 bases between the germline ends. Germline CDR1 LNHDA, CDR2 SQIVND (reference sequence). DNA of the CDR3: TGTGCCAGTAGTTCTCGGAGGCAGCTCAATCAGCCCCAGCATTTT. Translating gives CASSSRRQLNQPQHF.

The chain is built from TRBV5-4 and TRBJ2-7, with TRBD2 identical over 8 bases. The CDR3 has 11 residues. Germline values: CDR1 SGHNT, CDR2 YYREEE (reference sequence). Trimming cost V 7 bases and J 6 bases; bases outside gene matches: 3. CDR3 DNA sequence: TGTGCCAGCCGCGGGGGGCTCGAGCAGTACTTC. It is translated as CASRGGLEQYF.

The V and J genes are TRBV7-2 and TRBJ2-3; TRBD2 might be the D (6 bases). Trimming took off 5 bases at V and 4 bases at J, with 16 bases between the two ends. CDR3 length: 15 amino acids. Germline CDR1 and CDR2: SGHTA and FQGNSA. The CDR3 protein is CASSPLAAGSDTQYF. CDR3 sequence (DNA): TGTGCCAGCAGCCCCCTGGCGGCGGGGTCAGATACGCAGTATTTT. Variable domain in full (rest from reference TRBV7-2 and TRBJ2-3): GAGVSQSPSNKVTEKGKDVELRCDPISGHTALYWYRQSLGQGLEFLIYFQGNSAPDKSGLPSDRFSAERTGGSVSTLTIQRTQQEDSAVYLCASSPLAAGSDTQYFGPGTRLTVL.

The CDR3 nucleotides are TGTGCCAGCAGCTATCCCCCGCGTACCCAGTACTTC. Translated: CASSYPPRTQYF. The chain combines TRBV7-9 with TRBJ2-5; D ambiguous. Trimming took off 4 bases at V and 8 bases at J, with 11 bases between the two ends. The CDR3 has 12 amino acids. Germline CDR1 is SEHNR and CDR2 is FQNEAQ (reference sequence).

The chain combines TRBV12-5 with TRBJ2-5; TRBD2 matches at 11 bases. Germline-derived CDR1 and CDR2 are LGHNT and FRNRAP. Trimming cost V 4 bases and J 1 base; bases outside gene matches: 2. The CDR3 is 15 residues long. In DNA, the CDR3 is TGTGCTAGTGGTTCCGGACTAGCGGGCCAAGAGACCCAGTACTTC. This encodes CASGSGLAGQETQYF.

This clone turned up a few times. The chain recombines TRBV6-5 with TRBJ2-7; D may be TRBD1 or TRBD2 (5 bases each). CDR3 length: 14 amino acids. Germline lookup yields CDR1 MNHEY and CDR2 SVGAGI. Between the trimmed V and J ends, which lost 5 bases and 3 bases, there was a span of 14 bases. The CDR3 DNA sequence: TGTGCCAGCAGTGCGAGGGGCTTTCGCTACGAGCAGTACTTC. Residues: CASSARGFRYEQYF.

The genes are TRBV10-3 and TRBJ1-2; 9 positions agree with TRBD1. Per germline, CDR1 ENHRY and CDR2 SYGVKD. The ends lost 10 bases at V and 3 bases at J; junction bases unmatched: 6. There are 13 residues in the CDR3. CDR3 residues: CATLGTGYYGYTF. CDR3 nucleotide sequence: TGTGCCACCCTTGGGACAGGGTACTATGGCTACACCTTC.

V is TRBV11-3 and J is TRBJ2-7; 7 bases are a match to TRBD1. Germline CDR1 reads SGHNT; CDR2 reads YENEEA. Trimming took 4 bases from V and 6 from J; bases not matched to a gene: 12. The CDR3 has 15 amino acids. The chain's CDR3 is CASSWSRDSYIEQYF. In DNA form, the CDR3 reads TGTGCCAGCAGCTGGAGCCGGGACAGTTACATCGAGCAGTACTTC.

V gene TRBV4-1 combines with J gene TRBJ2-2; 7 bases fit TRBD2. This CDR3 is built from 18 residues. V lost 0 bases to trimming and J lost 4 bases; unmatched junction nucleotides: 11. Per the germline V gene, CDR1 is MGHRA and CDR2 is YSYEKL. CDR3 DNA sequence: TGCGCCAGCAGCCAAGATCCCCCCGCTAGCGGACCCACCGGGGAGCTGTTTTTT. This codes for CASSQDPPASGPTGELFF.

The chain has TRBV6-4 and TRBJ2-3; 8 nucleotides agree with TRBD2. J was trimmed by 0 bases and V by 7 bases; bases with no gene match: 9. There are 16 residues in the CDR3. CDR1 and CDR2 from the germline V gene are MRHNA and SNTAGT. The CDR3 coding sequence is TGTGCCAGCAAGGAGACTAGCGCCCCGAGCACAGATACGCAGTATTTT. Amino acid sequence: CASKETSAPSTDTQYF.

The rearrangement uses TRBV7-9 and TRBJ1-5; D ambiguous. The V and J ends lost 4 bases and 4 bases respectively, with 14 bases between them. The V gene's germline CDR1 is SEHNR and CDR2 FQNEAQ (reference sequence). The CDR3 spans 15 residues. Here the CDR3 DNA reads TGTGCCAGCAGCTCCGGCGGTCACAAAAATCAGCCCCAGCATTTT. Translation gives CASSSGGHKNQPQHF.

The gene calls are TRBV23-1 and TRBJ2-3; 9 bases map to TRBD2. TRBV23-1 is marked as an open reading frame, function uncertain. The CDR3 has 14 residues. V was pared by 6 bases and J by 5 bases, with 6 bases of the junction left unmatched. The CDR3 region is CASSPVTSGDTQYF. The CDR3 nucleotides read TGCGCCAGCAGCCCTGTGACTAGCGGAGATACGCAGTATTTT.

J is TRBJ2-2 and V is TRBV7-9; D unclear. Per germline, CDR1 SEHNR and CDR2 FQNEAQ (reference sequence). Between the trimmed V and J ends, which lost 1 base and 8 bases, there was a span of 11 bases. The CDR3 totals 14 residues. The CDR3, as DNA: TGTGCCAGCAGCTTAGGTGTCTTGATGGGGGAGCTGTTTTTT. Amino acid sequence: CASSLGVLMGELFF.

This clone was detected only once. The chain recombines TRBV5-1 with TRBJ1-3; TRBD1 matches 9 bases. V lost 4 bases to trimming and J lost 4 bases; unmatched junction nucleotides: 3. This CDR3 has 14 residues. Germline lookup yields CDR1 SGHRS and CDR2 YFSETQ. The CDR3 loop is CASSGGTGGNTIYF. The CDR3 bases are TGCGCCAGCAGCGGCGGGACAGGGGGAAACACCATATATTTT.

V usage is TRBV9 and J usage is TRBJ1-5, with TRBD1 identical over 8 bases. J gave up 7 bases and V 3 bases, and 6 bases lay outside the gene matches. CDR3 length: 14 amino acids. Per the germline V gene, CDR1 is SGDLS and CDR2 is YYNGEE. CDR3 DNA: TGTGCCAGCAGCGCCGGACAGGGTTTCCAGCCCCAGCATTTT. Its translation is CASSAGQGFQPQHF.

The chain joins TRBV16 to TRBJ2-7, with 9 bases that match TRBD2. The V and J ends lost 3 bases and 1 base, in that order; junction bases with no gene match: 7. Germline V CDR1 and CDR2: KGHSY, FQNENV. CDR3 size: 16 residues. The CDR3 loop reads CASSQKAGGPSYEQYF. CDR3 sequence (DNA): TGTGCCAGCAGCCAGAAAGCGGGAGGCCCTTCCTACGAGCAGTACTTC.

The V call is TRBV5-1, the J call TRBJ2-7; the D gene is possibly TRBD1 (7 bases). The CDR3 loop spans 14 amino acids. The germline V gene has CDR1 SGHRS and CDR2 YFSETQ. V lost 2 bases and J 4 bases, leaving 13 bases between the germline ends. The CDR3 reads CASSFGAGGYEQYF. CDR3 nucleotides: TGCGCCAGCAGCTTTGGGGCAGGGGGGTACGAGCAGTACTTC.

The rearrangement links TRBV5-6 to TRBJ2-1; 11 bases are shared with TRBD2. Germline V lookup: CDR1 SGHDT, CDR2 YYEEEE. With V trimmed by 1 base and J by 8 bases, 8 bases remained unmatched. The CDR3 extends over 16 amino acids. The CDR3 here is CASSLLTSGRSYEQFF. The CDR3 nucleotides read TGTGCCAGCAGCTTGTTAACTAGCGGGAGATCGTATGAGCAGTTCTTC.

This clone was seen only once. This chain uses TRBV7-9 with TRBJ1-1; D unclear. The germline V and J ends were trimmed by 2 bases and 3 bases, with 7 bases remaining between them. The CDR3 has 13 residues. Germline loops: CDR1 SEHNR, CDR2 FQNEAQ (reference sequence). The CDR3 DNA sequence: TGTGCCAGCAGCTTATGGGTAGACACTGAAGCTTTCTTT. Its translation is CASSLWVDTEAFF. Together with reference TRBV7-9 and TRBJ1-1, the CDR3 gives the full variable domain: DTGVSQNPRHKITKRGQNVTFRCDPISEHNRLYWYRQTLGQGPEFLTYFQNEAQLEKSRLLSDRFSAERPKGSFSTLEIQRTEQGDSAMYLCASSLWVDTEAFFGQGTRLTVV.

V usage is TRBV6-1 and J usage is TRBJ2-3, with a possible D match to TRBD2 (5 bases). V shed 4 bases and J shed 4 bases, with 24 bases lying between them. CDR3 length equals 18 residues. In germline, CDR1 is MNHNS, CDR2 SASEGT. In nucleotides, the CDR3 is TGTGCCAGCAGTGGAGGATTTGAGCGTAGAGGGAGCTCAGATACGCAGTATTTT. Its protein product is CASSGGFERRGSSDTQYF.

This chain uses TRBV7-2 with TRBJ2-5, with 8 nucleotides matching TRBD2. Germline V CDR1 and CDR2: SGHTA, FQGNSA. Trimming removed 5 bases from V and 5 bases from J; junction bases left unmatched: 10. CDR3 length equals 15 residues. CDR3: CASSQLGASGETQYF. The CDR3 DNA reads as TGTGCCAGCAGCCAGCTTGGGGCTAGCGGGGAGACCCAGTACTTC.

The CDR3 region is CASSQDLGTGYEQYF. CDR3 coding DNA: TGCGCCAGCAGCCAAGACCTCGGGACTGGCTACGAGCAGTACTTC. The rearrangement uses TRBV4-3 and TRBJ2-7; D possibly corresponds to TRBD2 (6 bases). Germline lookup yields CDR1 LGHNA and CDR2 YSLEER. CDR3 length: 15 amino acids. The ends were cut back, 0 bases at V and 3 bases at J, with 12 bases in the middle.